Below, 5 T cell receptor beta chains from the same sample are listed, as sequenced in a study of CD8 T cells in ankylosing spondylitis. TCRdb ran MiXCR on the 5' RACE reads and lists one entry per CDR3 protein. Of roughly 90,000 distinct CDR3 sequences in the sample, almost 8.5% were seen once. Sequencing was carried out using blood, either unsorted or a sorted T cell fraction (not recorded which). All receptors come from a male donor with ankylosing spondylitis or in good health (not recorded which).

This clonotype has ten or more counts. V gene TRBV20-1 combines with J gene TRBJ2-7; D is uncertain. V lost 3 bases, J lost 6 bases, and 15 bases lay in between. The germline V gene has CDR1 DFQATT and CDR2 SNEGSKA (reference sequence). There are 13 residues in the CDR3. The DNA of the CDR3 is TGCAGTGCTAGGACGCTAGGGCTCCTCGAGCAGTACTTC. The encoded protein is CSARTLGLLEQYF.

This clonotype was seen many times. The V gene is TRBV20-1, the J gene TRBJ2-7; maybe TRBD2 (5 bases). Deletions cut 0 bases from V and 3 bases from J, with 12 bases between. Germline lookup yields CDR1 DFQATT and CDR2 SNEGSKA (reference sequence). This CDR3 comprises 14 residues. The CDR3 reads CSARDEGSLYEQYF. Written as DNA, the CDR3 is TGCAGTGCTAGAGATGAGGGCAGCCTCTACGAGCAGTACTTC.

This chain connects TRBV3-1 to TRBJ1-5; D unresolved. Germline CDR1 LGHDT, CDR2 YNNKEL (reference sequence). V was cut by 0 bases and J by 6 bases, with 6 bases left in between. The CDR3 has 13 residues. CDR3 region: CASSQERSQPQHF. The CDR3 DNA sequence: TGTGCCAGCAGCCAAGAGCGAAGTCAGCCCCAGCATTTT.

The sample holds many counts of this clonotype. This CDR3 reads CASSQESGGRSYEQYF. In DNA, the CDR3 is TGTGCCAGCAGCCAAGAATCCGGTGGAAGATCCTACGAGCAGTACTTC. The rearrangement uses TRBV3-1 and TRBJ2-7; no firm D call. Germline V CDR1 and CDR2: LGHDT, YNNKEL (reference sequence). V lost 0 bases and J 1 base, leaving 13 bases between the germline ends. The CDR3 covers 16 residues.

The sample holds many counts of this clonotype. The V gene is TRBV15, the J gene TRBJ1-1; D uncertain. The V end was cut by 9 bases, the J end by 0 bases, with 14 bases between. CDR1 LNHNV and CDR2 YYDKDF come from the germline V gene (reference sequence). CDR3 length: 14 residues. CDR3 DNA sequence: TGTGCCACTAAAAGGTCCAACATGAACACTGAAGCTTTCTTT. This codes for CATKRSNMNTEAFF.